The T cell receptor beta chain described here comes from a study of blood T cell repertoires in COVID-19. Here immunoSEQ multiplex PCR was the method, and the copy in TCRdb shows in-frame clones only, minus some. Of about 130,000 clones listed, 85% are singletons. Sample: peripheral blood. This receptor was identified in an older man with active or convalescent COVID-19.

CDR3 DNA sequence: TGTGCCAGCAGCCCGACAGGGGGAATCGGGGAGCTGTTTTTT. This codes for CASSPTGGIGELFF. The chain couples TRBV7-8 to TRBJ2-2; the match to TRBD1 covers 9 bases. Germline-derived CDR1 and CDR2 are SGHVS and FQNEAQ. This CDR3 spans 14 amino acids. V dropped 5 bases and J dropped 7; count of bases not matched to a gene: 5.